This entry is about one TCR beta chain. This clonotype was observed many times. Its antigen is not yet known. Qualities for individual bases were not recorded, and no much larger clone is one base off. This sample is part of a study of T cell repertoires in cytomegalovirus infection (dated by TCRdb to the late 2010s). As for the study more broadly: The HLA type of each donor mattered for the analysis, because public TCR beta signatures pointed to carriage of CMV infection along with the matching HLA type.

The sequencer listed for this sample is Illumina HiSeq 1500. TCRdb handled the public reads itself, with Q25 trimming in fastp and clone calling in MiXCR, and kept productive beta chains. Each CDR3 protein gets just one entry, which takes the most common genes and DNA from the rows behind it. Across this sample there are hundreds of thousands of distinct CDR3 sequences, with roughly 17% seen only once. More than 10% of the sample is held by the ten biggest clonotypes. For CDR1 and CDR2, the germline V gene lists SGHTA and FQGNSA. V drops 3 bases and J drops 0 bases, leaving 9 bases in between. The CDR3 covers 15 residues, taking in both the cysteine and the phenylalanine. The retained sequence is limited to the CDR3, 45 bases, with the frame set at the first base. What the research found in general, with its limitations: The ex vivo response was dominated by HLA-C-restricted CMV-specific TCR beta clonotypes, and the single most frequent clonotype in two of eight donors was supplied by these HLA-C-restricted clonotypes. Carriers of CMV infection plus the relevant HLA type were discriminated by the cumulative frequency of public TCR beta family members in the study cohort and in an independent roughly 320-donor cohort.

This TCR was recovered from a human donor in good health (CMV status not recorded). Some clones in this sample may be carry-over from other donors' samples. Recombination joined TRBV7-2 with TRBJ1-3; there is no confident call for the D gene. Sequences were obtained from PBMCs. CDR3 region: CASSFGSISGNTIYF. The nucleotide sequence is given as TGTGCCAGCAGCTTTGGGAGTATCTCTGGAAACACCATATATTTT.